These 13 T cell receptor beta chains were sequenced from one sample in a study of T cells in tumors after PD-1 blockade. Clones were read by immunoSEQ multiplex PCR, and TCRdb kept only the in-frame ones, dropping some. The data contain 10,000 to 15,000 clones, about 60% of them singletons. This sample comprised tumor tissue, obtained before anti-PD-1 treatment. Source of these receptors: a human donor with cutaneous squamous cell carcinoma.

This clone is deemed medium-sized. The chain carries TRBV7-9 and TRBJ1-3, with D uncertain. Germline-derived CDR1 and CDR2 are SEHNR and FQNEAQ (reference sequence). V lost 5 bases, J lost 7 bases, and 6 bases lay in between. The CDR3 is made up of 11 amino acids. This CDR3 reads CASSTRNTIYF. In nucleotides, the CDR3 is TGTGCCAGCAGCACAAGGAACACCATATATTTT.

This clone occurred once. The V and J genes are TRBV29-1 and TRBJ2-3; the D is unclear. In germline, CDR1 is SQVTM, CDR2 ANQGSEA. V gave up 4 bases and J gave up 0 bases, with 8 bases separating them. The CDR3 is 13 residues long. Here the CDR3 DNA reads TGCAGCGTTGTGTTTAGAAGCACAGATACGCAGTATTTT. This gives the protein CSVVFRSTDTQYF.

This clone was counted a few times. The chain is built from TRBV5-1 and TRBJ2-2; 16 bases agree with TRBD2. Germline V gene data show CDR1 as SGHRS and CDR2 as YFSETQ. The CDR3 has 18 residues. The V segment lost 4 bases and the J segment 4 bases; nucleotides outside the gene matches: 7. The CDR3 DNA sequence: TGCGCCAGCAGCACCGGGACTAGCGGGGGGGCCGGCACCGGGGAGCTGTTTTTT. Translating gives CASSTGTSGGAGTGELFF.

This clone was seen a handful of times. The chain links TRBV2 to TRBJ2-7; TRBD2 agrees at 9 bases. V gave up 2 bases and J gave up 5 bases; unmatched junction bases: 7. Germline V gives CDR1 SNHLY, CDR2 FYNNEI. This CDR3 is built from 15 residues. The CDR3 here is CASSENSGSIDEQYF. The CDR3 DNA follows: TGTGCCAGCAGTGAAAATAGCGGGAGTATCGACGAGCAGTACTTC.

The chain recombines TRBV7-2 with TRBJ2-7; no firm D call. The V and J ends lost 3 bases and 4 bases respectively, with 13 bases between them. Germline values: CDR1 SGHTA, CDR2 FQGNSA. The CDR3 runs to 14 residues. In DNA, the CDR3 is TGTGCCAGCAGCTTCGTAGGACCTCCATACGAGCAGTACTTC. This translates into CASSFVGPPYEQYF.

The chain joins TRBV2 to TRBJ1-1, with D hard to call. Trimming stripped 7 bases from V and 5 bases from J, with 8 bases between. The CDR3 totals 11 residues. Germline V CDR1 and CDR2: SNHLY, FYNNEI. The CDR3 DNA reads as TGTGCCAGCACAGAATATACTGAAGCTTTCTTT. It encodes CASTEYTEAFF. Based on the CDR3 plus reference TRBV2 and TRBJ1-1, the full variable domain is EPEVTQTPSHQVTQMGQEVILRCVPISNHLYFYWYRQILGQKVEFLVSFYNNEISEKSEIFDDQFSVERPDGSNFTLKIRSTKLEDSAMYFCASTEYTEAFFGQGTRLTVV.

This clone has only a few counts. J is TRBJ1-2 and V is TRBV29-1; 7 nucleotides agree with TRBD1. V lost 1 base and J lost 3; bases outside the gene matches: 8. This CDR3 has 15 residues. CDR1 and CDR2 (germline): SQVTM, ANQGSEA. CDR3 in amino acids: CSVEVPQGTYYGYTF. The CDR3 nucleotides read TGCAGCGTTGAAGTTCCACAGGGGACCTACTATGGCTACACCTTC.

The chain couples TRBV6-5 to TRBJ1-4; D gene unclear. The CDR3 length is 13 residues. The V end lost 7 bases, the J end lost 5 bases, and 11 bases lay between the germline ends. Germline loops: CDR1 MNHEY, CDR2 SVGAGI. The CDR3 bases are TGTGCCAGCATGAAGGGCCAAAATGAAAAACTGTTTTTT. Amino acids: CASMKGQNEKLFF.

The CDR3 spells CASSYSPGRNQPQHF. In DNA, the CDR3 is TGTGCCAGCAGTTACTCTCCTGGGCGCAATCAGCCCCAGCATTTT. The V and J genes are TRBV6-2 or TRBV6-3 and TRBJ1-5, with D unresolved. Deletions cut 0 bases from V and 2 bases from J, with 8 bases between. The CDR3 has 15 residues. The germline CDR1 and CDR2 sequences are MNHEY and SVGEGT.

The chain has TRBV10-2 and TRBJ1-6; D call uncertain. Trimming pared 4 bases from V and 5 bases from J, leaving 9 bases between. The CDR3 contains 14 residues. Germline loops: CDR1 WSHSY, CDR2 SAAADI. The CDR3 here is CASSGSGNNSPLHF. The DNA of the CDR3 is TGCGCCAGCAGTGGCTCGGGGAATAATTCACCCCTCCACTTT.

The chain carries TRBV5-4 and TRBJ2-7, with 11 bases fitting TRBD2. With V trimmed by 4 bases and J by 3 bases, 9 bases remained unmatched. The germline gives CDR1 SGHNT, CDR2 YYREEE (reference sequence). The CDR3 spans 16 residues. In DNA, the CDR3 is TGTGCCAGCAGCGAGTCCGTAGCGGGAGGGGACTACGAGCAGTACTTC. It specifies CASSESVAGGDYEQYF.

The V call is TRBV2, the J call TRBJ1-6, with D tentatively TRBD1 (5 bases). The germline V gene has CDR1 SNHLY and CDR2 FYNNEI. V was pared by 6 bases and J by 7 bases, with 10 bases between. This CDR3 spans 13 amino acids. CDR3 DNA sequence: TGTGCCAGCAGGGGACCCCCAAATTCACCCCTCCACTTT. Translated: CASRGPPNSPLHF.

V usage is TRBV11-2 and J usage is TRBJ2-1, with 15 bases lining up with TRBD2. Looked up from germline, CDR1 is SGHAT and CDR2 is FQNNGV. The CDR3 has 18 residues. V shed 5 bases and J 4 bases; nucleotides not matched to a gene: 9. Here the CDR3 DNA reads TGTGCCAGCAGCGGCCCGGGACTAGCGGGAGGTAATTACAATGAGCAGTTCTTC. Its translation is CASSGPGLAGGNYNEQFF.